This T cell receptor (beta chain) was sequenced for a study of cytomegalovirus exposure and HLA in healthy donors. Study outcomes and limitations: Among donors in an Asian-associated ancestry cluster, a later analysis reportedly found fewer N-insertions than the roughly 610-donor mean. It was reported that the classifier diagnosed cytomegalovirus status with high specificity and sensitivity in both the original and validation cohorts.

Germline-derived CDR1 and CDR2 are SGHKS and YYEKEE (reference sequence). This CDR3 region has 17 residues. Unmatched junction bases numbered 10, after V lost 3 bases and J lost 5 bases. Primers: 60 Vbeta forward and 13 Jbeta reverse. Data came from immunoSEQ multiplex PCR; TCRdb stores just in-frame clones and leaves some out. The sample has 150,000 to 200,000 clones, roughly four fifths seen once; the top ten hold 1.5% to 2%. Worth noting for this clone: Its antigen is unidentified.

The receptor was isolated from a man aged 18 to 30 in good health and CMV-seronegative. Sequenced sample: PBMCs. This sequence joins TRBV5-5 and TRBJ1-6; TRBD1 agrees at 8 bases. CDR3 nucleotides: TGTGCCAGCAGCTACGGACAGGGAGGTTTCGATAATTCACCCCTCCACTTT. Its translation is CASSYGQGGFDNSPLHF.